This paragraph reports one T cell receptor beta chain. Study processing details: Quantification of nucleated cells was approximated via reference gene primer amplification. Using immunoSEQ multiplex PCR, the repertoire was profiled, and TCRdb retains in-frame clones only, with some absent. The DNA was the basis for D and trimming; V, J and clone size are from that table. The sample lists 90,000 to 130,000 clones; 72% were seen once. The record originates from a study of blood T cell repertoires in COVID-19. Across the whole study: From T cells, B-cell-depleted T cells, or PBMCs came the material, which was cDNA or gDNA.

The CDR3 spans 14 residues. From germline, CDR1 is SEHNR and CDR2 FQNEAQ (reference sequence). Trimming stripped 4 bases from V and 7 bases from J, with 14 bases between. The V gene is TRBV7-9, the J gene TRBJ1-5; D is possibly TRBD1 (6 bases). This receptor was taken from an older woman with acute or convalescent COVID-19. The specimen sequenced was peripheral blood. The CDR3 loop reads CASSSGGGGQPQHF. CDR3 nucleotides: TGTGCCAGCAGCTCCGGAGGGGGGGGCCAGCCCCAGCATTTT.